Shown below are 21 T cell receptor beta chains from a single sample sequenced in a study of response to subunit inactivated influenza vaccine. TCRdb used MiXCR to reprocess the RT-PCR reads, holding one entry per CDR3 protein. Of roughly 180,000 distinct CDR3 sequences listed, around 9.2% are singletons. Sequenced material: non-naive T cells sorted from PBMCs, taken on the day of vaccination. The source of these receptors is a man aged 50 to 59 who received an inactivated influenza vaccine.

In its sample, this clonotype was seen many times. This sequence joins TRBV5-1 and TRBJ2-7, with 9 bases that match TRBD2. This CDR3 is built from 14 residues. V dropped 7 bases and J dropped 4; count of bases not matched to a gene: 9. Germline assignment: CDR1 SGHRS and CDR2 YFSETQ. The CDR3 nucleotides are TGCGCCAGCCGACCATTCGCGGGAGGGTACGAGCAGTACTTC. Its translation is CASRPFAGGYEQYF.

This clonotype was recorded at least ten times. The chain is built from TRBV24-1 and TRBJ2-1, with 7 nucleotides matching TRBD2. Germline V gene lookup returns CDR1 KGHDR and CDR2 SFDVKD. The CDR3 is 16 residues long. V shed 2 bases and J 5 bases; nucleotides not matched to a gene: 8. CDR3 residues: CATSDSGSGADNEQFF. The CDR3 bases are TGTGCCACCAGTGATTCGGGAAGCGGGGCCGACAATGAGCAGTTCTTC.

The sample holds a few counts of this clonotype. The chain uses TRBV25-1 and TRBJ2-7, with 8 bases matching TRBD1. This CDR3 has 14 amino acids. Germline CDR1 MGHDK, CDR2 SYGVNS. J was trimmed by 6 bases and V by 6 bases; bases with no gene match: 10. The CDR3 DNA sequence: TGTGCCAGCAGAACAGGGGGAGCCGCCTCCGAGCAGTACTTC. Translation gives CASRTGGAASEQYF.

By share, this clonotype counts as medium-sized (0.01 to 0.1%). The chain uses TRBV28 and TRBJ2-1, with D possibly being TRBD1 (5 bases). From germline, CDR1 is MDHEN and CDR2 SYDVKM. This CDR3 spans 11 amino acids. V was cut by 6 bases and J by 15 bases, with 15 bases left in between. CDR3 DNA: TGTGCCAGCAGAAGGGGTCTCGAAGGGTTCTTC. Residues: CASRRGLEGFF.

This clonotype was observed many times. The chain is built from TRBV6-2 or TRBV6-3 and TRBJ2-1, with unresolved D. Trimming took off 0 bases at V and 3 bases at J, with 15 bases between the two ends. CDR1 is MNHEY and CDR2 is SVGEGT in the germline V gene. This CDR3 region has 17 residues. The CDR3 DNA follows: TGTGCCAGCAGTTACTCCCCTCCGGACGGCCTCTACAATGAGCAGTTCTTC. This codes for CASSYSPPDGLYNEQFF.

This sequence joins TRBV12-3 or TRBV12-4 and TRBJ2-2; D is ambiguous. The CDR3 is 14 amino acids. V shed 5 bases and J shed 3 bases, with 10 bases lying between them. CDR3 bases: TGTGCCAGCAGTGCCCTGATTTACACCGGGGAGCTGTTTTTT. This sequence encodes CASSALIYTGELFF.

This clonotype was seen many times. The rearrangement uses TRBV7-2 and TRBJ1-5, with 7 nucleotides matching TRBD1. V shed 5 bases and J 7 bases; nucleotides not matched to a gene: 8. The CDR3 consists of 14 residues. Germline CDR1 SGHTA, CDR2 FQGNSA. The CDR3 protein is CASSPGQPGQPQHF. The CDR3 bases are TGTGCCAGCAGCCCGGGACAGCCAGGGCAGCCCCAGCATTTT.

The table lists this clonotype with a few counts. V and J are TRBV6-1 and TRBJ2-3; possible D gene TRBD2, 7 bases. Trimming removed 4 bases at V and 0 bases at J, with 17 bases between. The length of the CDR3 is 17 residues. CDR1 is MNHNS, CDR2 SASEGT, per germline. In DNA, the CDR3 is TGTGCCAGCAGTGTCTCGGGGGGCTTTCGTAGCACAGATACGCAGTATTTT. It is translated as CASSVSGGFRSTDTQYF.

This chain uses TRBV20-1 with TRBJ2-7, with TRBD2 matching over 13 bases. The CDR3 sequence is 14 residues long. The junction had 6 bases not matched to a gene; V was cut back by 5 bases and J by 5 bases. Germline V gene data show CDR1 as DFQATT and CDR2 as SNEGSKA (reference sequence). DNA for the CDR3: TGCAGTGCTCCGACTAGCGGGGGGTTCAACGAGCAGTACTTC. Protein sequence: CSAPTSGGFNEQYF.

DNA for the CDR3: TGTGCCAGCAGCTTTCGGGCCGCAGATAACACTGAAGCTTTCTTT. Its protein product is CASSFRAADNTEAFF. This chain uses TRBV11-1 with TRBJ1-1; unclear D gene. Germline CDR1 SGHAT, CDR2 FQDESV (reference sequence). V gave up 3 bases and J gave up 2 bases, with 13 bases separating them. The CDR3 sequence is 15 residues long.

The chain has TRBV3-1 and TRBJ2-5; 9 bases match TRBD2. The CDR3 sequence is 14 residues long. Germline V gene data show CDR1 as LGHDT and CDR2 as YNNKEL (reference sequence). Trimming removed 3 bases from V and 4 bases from J; junction bases left unmatched: 3. Written as DNA, the CDR3 is TGTGCCAGCAGCCAGACTAGCGGTGGAGAGACCCAGTACTTC. This encodes CASSQTSGGETQYF.

This clonotype showed up many times. The chain employs TRBV4-1 and TRBJ2-1; the D gene is possibly TRBD2 (7 bases). V lost 4 bases to trimming and J lost 4 bases, with 11 bases between them. The CDR3 totals 14 residues. From germline, CDR1 is MGHRA and CDR2 YSYEKL. CDR3 sequence: CASSLRGGYNEQFF. In DNA form, the CDR3 reads TGCGCCAGCAGCCTAAGGGGGGGTTACAATGAGCAGTTCTTC.

This chain links TRBV28 with TRBJ2-7; 8 bases map to TRBD2. The germline V gene encodes CDR1 MDHEN and CDR2 SYDVKM. The trim removed 7 bases at V and 4 bases at J, leaving 6 bases unmatched. The CDR3 is 13 residues long. The CDR3 protein is CASTTGGNYEQYF. The DNA for the CDR3 is TGTGCCAGCACCACGGGAGGGAATTACGAGCAGTACTTC.

V is TRBV14 and J is TRBJ2-7, with 7 positions matching TRBD2. CDR1 is SGHDN and CDR2 is FVKESK in the germline V gene. Trimming took 4 bases from V and 2 from J; bases not matched to a gene: 2. This CDR3 is built from 13 residues. CDR3 in amino acids: CASSRGGAYEQYF. The CDR3 DNA sequence: TGTGCCAGCAGCCGGGGGGGGGCCTACGAGCAGTACTTC. Combining the CDR3 with reference TRBV14 and TRBJ2-7 gives the whole variable domain EAGVTQFPSHSVIEKGQTVTLRCDPISGHDNLYWYRRVMGKEIKFLLHFVKESKQDESGMPNNRFLAERTGGTYSTLKVQPAELEDSGVYFCASSRGGAYEQYFGPGTRLTVT.

J is TRBJ1-2 and V is TRBV28, with 9 bases matching TRBD1. From germline, CDR1 is MDHEN and CDR2 SYDVKM. The CDR3 length is 14 residues. J lost 9 bases, V lost 6 bases, and 11 bases had no gene match. CDR3 loop: CASRDTQGAFSYTF. CDR3 nucleotides: TGTGCCAGCAGAGACACACAGGGGGCATTCAGCTACACCTTC.

The J gene is TRBJ1-6, the V gene TRBV6-1; 8 bases agree with TRBD1. With 6 bases clipped from V and 7 bases from J, the junction kept 5 bases outside the gene matches. The CDR3 runs to 14 residues. Germline V lookup: CDR1 MNHNS, CDR2 SASEGT. CDR3 DNA sequence: TGTGCCAGCAGAGAGAGACAGGGGAATTCACCCCTCCACTTT. Encoded protein: CASRERQGNSPLHF.

V usage is TRBV7-8 and J usage is TRBJ1-5, with a weak D call TRBD1 (5 bases). Germline V CDR1 and CDR2: SGHVS, FQNEAQ. This CDR3 region has 17 residues. V lost 3 bases and J 7 bases, leaving 22 bases between the germline ends. The CDR3 sequence: CASSFASVRDHRQPQHF. The CDR3 nucleotides read TGTGCCAGCAGCTTCGCCTCGGTCCGGGACCATAGACAGCCCCAGCATTTT.

The chain combines TRBV7-6 with TRBJ1-1; the match to TRBD1 covers 12 bases. V lost 5 bases and J lost 10; bases outside the gene matches: 11. This CDR3 spans 15 amino acids. Germline CDR1 reads SGHVS; CDR2 reads FNYEAQ. In DNA, the CDR3 is TGTGCCAGCAGCCCGGACCCGGGACAGGGGGCGTCAGCTTTCTTT. It encodes CASSPDPGQGASAFF.

This clonotype has a handful of counts. The J gene is TRBJ1-2, the V gene TRBV7-2; tentatively, D is TRBD1 (6 bases). Germline CDR1 is SGHTA and CDR2 is FQGNSA. This CDR3 region has 13 residues. V dropped 5 bases and J dropped 6 bases, with 13 bases sitting between them. For the CDR3, the DNA is TGTGCCAGCAGCCGGGGGGGGGCTGATGGCTACACCTTC. This gives the protein CASSRGGADGYTF.

This clonotype has more than one count but fewer than ten. The chain recombines TRBV20-1 with TRBJ1-4; D remains unclear. Germline V gives CDR1 DFQATT, CDR2 SNEGSKA (reference sequence). V lost 4 bases and J lost 0, with 6 bases in between. The CDR3 runs 13 residues. Written as DNA, the CDR3 is TGCAGTGCTATCACCACAACTAATGAAAAACTGTTTTTT. Translation: CSAITTTNEKLFF.

This clonotype has a count of ten or more. The chain couples TRBV12-3 or TRBV12-4 to TRBJ1-5; possible D gene TRBD1, 6 bases. Trimming removed 0 bases from V and 4 bases from J, with 10 bases in between. The CDR3 consists of 15 residues. CDR3 DNA sequence: TGTGCCAGCAGTTTAGCAGGGGGTAGGAATCAGCCCCAGCATTTT. Translating it yields CASSLAGGRNQPQHF.